One sample yielded the 15 T cell receptor beta chains listed below, sequenced in a study of early T cells in non-severe SARS-CoV-2 infection. TCRdb recomputed calls from the 5' RACE reads with MiXCR, one row per CDR3 protein. The sample consists of around 65,000 distinct CDR3 sequences, roughly 12% of them appearing once. This specimen consisted of whole blood, obtained at baseline. The receptors here all came from an adult who was a healthcare worker with PCR-confirmed SARS-CoV-2 infection or an uninfected control (not recorded which).

V usage is TRBV15 and J usage is TRBJ1-1, with TRBD1 as a possible D gene (6 bases). Germline V gene lookup returns CDR1 LNHNV and CDR2 YYDKDF (reference sequence). Deletions cut 6 bases from V and 6 bases from J, with 17 bases between. The CDR3 runs to 14 residues. The CDR3 loop reads CATRPGHIAPEAFF. The DNA for the CDR3 is TGTGCCACCAGACCGGGACATATCGCTCCTGAAGCTTTCTTT. Full variable domain (rest looked up from reference TRBV15 and TRBJ1-1): DAMVIQNPRYQVTQFGKPVTLSCSQTLNHNVMYWYQQKSSQAPKLLFHYYDKDFNNEADTPDNFQSRRPNTSFCFLDIRSPGLGDTAMYLCATRPGHIAPEAFFGQGTRLTVV.

The chain has TRBV25-1 and TRBJ1-1; TRBD1 is a possible D gene (5 bases). The V end lost 4 bases, the J end lost 1 base, and 7 bases lay between the germline ends. Germline CDR1 and CDR2: MGHDK and SYGVNS. The CDR3 has 13 residues. The CDR3 nucleotides read TGTGCCAGCAGTGGAGGGGCGAACACTGAAGCTTTCTTT. Its translation: CASSGGANTEAFF.

The chain combines TRBV6-2 or TRBV6-3 with TRBJ2-3; D gene unclear. This CDR3 region has 17 residues. The V end lost 1 base, the J end lost 6 bases, and 20 bases lay between the germline ends. CDR1 and CDR2 from the germline V gene are MNHEY and SVGEGT. The CDR3 is CASSYLDFYLLGDTQYF. The CDR3 DNA sequence: TGTGCCAGCAGTTACTTGGATTTCTACCTACTTGGGGATACGCAGTATTTT.

This clonotype was counted a few times. This chain links TRBV29-1 with TRBJ1-1; D perhaps matches TRBD1 (5 bases). CDR1 is SQVTM, CDR2 ANQGSEA, per germline. The CDR3 has 10 residues. The germline V and J ends were trimmed by 7 bases and 9 bases, with 12 bases remaining between them. The chain's CDR3 is CSASTAQAFF. CDR3 nucleotides: TGCAGCGCCTCGACAGCGCAAGCTTTCTTT.

This clonotype has a handful of counts. The J gene is TRBJ2-3, the V gene TRBV20-1; a possible D gene is TRBD1 (6 bases). V was pared by 3 bases and J by 0 bases, with 7 bases between. The length of the CDR3 is 13 residues. CDR1 and CDR2 from the germline V gene are DFQATT and SNEGSKA (reference sequence). CDR3 protein: CSARRGSTDTQYF. Written as DNA, the CDR3 is TGCAGTGCTAGGAGGGGGAGCACAGATACGCAGTATTTT.

In this sample, this clonotype turned up many times. This chain connects TRBV20-1 to TRBJ1-2; possible D gene TRBD1, 6 bases. This CDR3 contains 15 residues. V was trimmed by 2 bases and J by 7 bases, leaving 20 bases between them. Germline CDR1 DFQATT, CDR2 SNEGSKA (reference sequence). The CDR3 loop is CSARTTGQFFGGYTF. CDR3 DNA sequence: TGCAGTGCTAGAACCACTGGACAGTTCTTTGGTGGCTACACCTTC.

V is TRBV29-1 and J is TRBJ2-5; tentative D call: TRBD2 (7 bases). Germline CDR1 and CDR2: SQVTM and ANQGSEA. V was cut by 6 bases and J by 4 bases, with 15 bases left in between. This CDR3 region has 13 residues. The CDR3 loop is CSVTPRGGETQYF. The CDR3 DNA reads as TGCAGCGTCACCCCGAGGGGGGGAGAGACCCAGTACTTC. Looking up the rest from reference TRBV29-1 and TRBJ2-5 gives the full variable domain: SAVISQKPSRDICQRGTSLTIQCQVDSQVTMMFWYRQQPGQSLTLIATANQGSEATYESGFVIDKFPISRPNLTFSTLTVSNMSPEDSSIYLCSVTPRGGETQYFGPGTRLLVL.

The chain is built from TRBV5-1 and TRBJ1-1, with unresolved D. The CDR3 totals 17 residues. Germline V CDR1 and CDR2: SGHRS, YFSETQ. Trimming took 1 base from V and 1 from J, leaving 17 bases between them. The CDR3 DNA is TGCGCCAGCAGCTTGTTCATACTTCGAGGGTCGAACACTGAAGCTTTCTTT. Its translation is CASSLFILRGSNTEAFF.

The chain links TRBV9 to TRBJ1-4, with D possibly being TRBD1 (6 bases). Germline V gene data show CDR1 as SGDLS and CDR2 as YYNGEE. The CDR3 consists of 16 residues. Trimming pared 4 bases from V and 0 bases from J, leaving 13 bases between. This CDR3 is CASSPDRPATNEKLFF. CDR3 coding DNA: TGTGCCAGCAGCCCAGACAGGCCTGCAACTAATGAAAAACTGTTTTTT.

A few counts support this clonotype. This chain joins TRBV27 and TRBJ2-1; D gene unclear. The germline gives CDR1 MNHEY, CDR2 SMNVEV (reference sequence). The CDR3 contains 15 residues. V lost 3 bases to trimming and J lost 9 bases, with 18 bases between them. CDR3 sequence reads: CASSFEGRPLGEQFF. The CDR3 nucleotides are TGTGCCAGCAGTTTTGAAGGACGGCCGTTGGGTGAGCAGTTCTTC.

The chain combines TRBV20-1 with TRBJ2-7; possibly TRBD2 for D (6 bases). Germline loops: CDR1 DFQATT, CDR2 SNEGSKA (reference sequence). V was cut by 1 base and J by 6 bases, with 22 bases left in between. This CDR3 region has 16 residues. The CDR3 coding sequence is TGCAGTGCTAGAGGTTTTGTGCGGGACCTACCGGGCGAGCAGTACTTC. Translated, it gives CSARGFVRDLPGEQYF.

V usage is TRBV28 and J usage is TRBJ2-2, with 11 bases aligning to TRBD1. The CDR3 extends over 15 amino acids. CDR1 MDHEN and CDR2 SYDVKM come from the germline V gene. The J segment lost 5 bases and the V segment lost 6 bases, leaving 5 bases of the junction unmatched. For the CDR3, the DNA is TGTGCCAGCAGGCCTGGGACAGGGGGGACCGGGGAGCTGTTTTTT. As protein: CASRPGTGGTGELFF.

J is TRBJ1-6 and V is TRBV20-1; 7 bases fit TRBD1. CDR1 and CDR2 (germline): DFQATT, SNEGSKA (reference sequence). The CDR3 runs to 15 residues. J gave up 5 bases and V 5 bases, and 9 bases lay outside the gene matches. CDR3 amino acids: CSAPLRGQNNSPLHF. The CDR3 DNA reads as TGCAGTGCTCCCCTCAGGGGACAGAATAATTCACCCCTCCACTTT.

There are many counts of this clonotype. The chain couples TRBV20-1 to TRBJ1-4; unclear D gene. Germline V lookup: CDR1 DFQATT, CDR2 SNEGSKA (reference sequence). V lost 0 bases to trimming and J lost 8 bases, with 13 bases between them. The CDR3 covers 14 residues. In nucleotides, the CDR3 is TGCAGTGCTAGAGATCAGGCAGGTCGCGAAAAACTGTTTTTT. This sequence encodes CSARDQAGREKLFF.

This clonotype was detected only a few times. The chain couples TRBV19 to TRBJ2-7; TRBD2 agrees at 7 bases. The CDR3 consists of 14 residues. Germline V lookup: CDR1 LNHDA, CDR2 SQIVND (reference sequence). J was trimmed by 3 bases and V by 6 bases; bases with no gene match: 8. Here the CDR3 reads CASSRLAGVYEQYF. In nucleotides, the CDR3 is TGTGCCAGTAGCCGGCTGGCGGGAGTCTACGAGCAGTACTTC. Supplemented by reference TRBV19 and TRBJ2-7, the full variable domain reads DGGITQSPKYLFRKEGQNVTLSCEQNLNHDAMYWYRQDPGQGLRLIYYSQIVNDFQKGDIAEGYSVSREKKESFPLTVTSAQKNPTAFYLCASSRLAGVYEQYFGPGTRLTVT.